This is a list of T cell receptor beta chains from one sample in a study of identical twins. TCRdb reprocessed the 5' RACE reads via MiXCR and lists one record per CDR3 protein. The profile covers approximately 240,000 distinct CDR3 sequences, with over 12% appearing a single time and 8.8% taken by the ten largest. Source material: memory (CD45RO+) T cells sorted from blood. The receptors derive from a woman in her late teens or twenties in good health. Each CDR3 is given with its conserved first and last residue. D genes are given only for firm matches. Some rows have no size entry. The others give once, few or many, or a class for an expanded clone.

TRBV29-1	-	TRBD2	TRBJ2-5	CSVQREGETQYF	TGCAGCGTCCAACGGGAGGGAGAGACCCAGTACTTC
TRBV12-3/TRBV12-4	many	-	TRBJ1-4	CASSYGGLGEKLFF	TGTGCCAGCAGTTACGGGGGGCTTGGTGAAAAACTGTTTTTT
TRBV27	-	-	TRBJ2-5	CASGLLQETQYF	TGTGCCAGCGGCCTACTTCAAGAGACCCAGTACTTC
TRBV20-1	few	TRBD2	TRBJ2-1	CSASSTGTRVNEQFF	TGCAGTGCTAGCAGCACCGGGACTAGGGTAAATGAGCAGTTCTTC
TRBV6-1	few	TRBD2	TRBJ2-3	CASSTGLAGIDTQYF	TGTGCCAGCAGTACCGGACTAGCGGGAATTGATACGCAGTATTTT
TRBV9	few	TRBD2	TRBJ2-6	CASSVGLAGGLGANVLTF	TGTGCCAGCAGCGTAGGGCTAGCGGGAGGTTTGGGGGCCAACGTCCTGACTTTC
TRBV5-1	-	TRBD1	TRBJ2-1	CASTRDRDEQFF	TGCGCCAGCACCCGGGACAGGGATGAGCAGTTCTTC
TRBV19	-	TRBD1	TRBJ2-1	CASSVGQVLNEQFF	TGTGCCAGTAGTGTGGGACAGGTTCTCAATGAGCAGTTCTTC
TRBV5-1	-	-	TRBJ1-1	CASSGRGALNTEAFF	TGCGCCAGCAGCGGGAGGGGGGCATTGAACACTGAAGCTTTCTTT
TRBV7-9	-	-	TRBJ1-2	CASSLQAVNYGYTF	TGTGCCAGCAGCCTACAGGCGGTGAACTATGGCTACACCTTC
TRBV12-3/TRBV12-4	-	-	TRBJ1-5	CASSLYEDQPQHF	TGTGCCAGCAGTTTATACGAGGATCAGCCCCAGCATTTT
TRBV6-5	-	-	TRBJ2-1	CASRSGQGGSFF	TGTGCCAGCAGATCCGGCCAGGGTGGCTCGTTCTTC
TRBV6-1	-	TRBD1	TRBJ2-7	CANRRGQVDYEQYF	TGTGCCAACCGTCGGGGACAGGTGGACTACGAGCAGTACTTC
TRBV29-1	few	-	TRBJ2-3	CSVGGGVHTDTQYF	TGCAGCGTGGGAGGGGGGGTCCACACAGATACGCAGTATTTT
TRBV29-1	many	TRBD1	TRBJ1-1	CSVDTGVTEAFF	TGCAGCGTTGATACAGGGGTCACTGAAGCTTTCTTT
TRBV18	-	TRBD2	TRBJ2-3	CASSPRALSGSADTQYF	TGTGCCAGCTCACCAAGAGCTCTGAGCGGGAGTGCAGATACGCAGTATTTT
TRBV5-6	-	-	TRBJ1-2	CASTTVAYYGYTF	TGTGCCAGCACCACGGTCGCCTACTATGGCTACACCTTC
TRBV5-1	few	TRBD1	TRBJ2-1	CASRTGDRSYNEQFF	TGCGCCAGCAGAACTGGGGACAGGTCCTACAATGAGCAGTTCTTC
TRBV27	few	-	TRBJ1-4	CASSGFNEKLFF	TGTGCCAGCAGTGGGTTTAATGAAAAACTGTTTTTT
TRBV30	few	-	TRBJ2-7	CAWSQKWGAESYEQYF	TGTGCCTGGAGTCAGAAATGGGGAGCGGAATCCTACGAGCAGTACTTC
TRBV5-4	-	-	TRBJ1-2	CASSLSSDRTGYTF	TGTGCCAGCAGCTTGTCTTCCGACAGAACGGGCTACACCTTC
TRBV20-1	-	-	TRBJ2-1	CSASPSSLNEQFF	TGCAGTGCTAGCCCCTCTTCCCTAAATGAGCAGTTCTTC
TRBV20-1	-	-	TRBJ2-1	CSASVVSGYNEQFF	TGCAGTGCCAGCGTGGTTTCGGGTTACAATGAGCAGTTCTTC
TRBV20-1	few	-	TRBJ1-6	CSAFGPSGVSSPLHF	TGCAGTGCCTTCGGGCCGTCAGGGGTTAGTTCACCCCTCCACTTT
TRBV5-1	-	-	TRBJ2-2	CASSLDWGRTGELFF	TGCGCCAGCAGCTTGGATTGGGGGCGCACCGGGGAGCTGTTTTTT
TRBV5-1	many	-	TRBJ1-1	CASKREGTNLNTEAFF	TGCGCCAGCAAGAGGGAAGGGACTAATCTGAACACTGAAGCTTTCTTT
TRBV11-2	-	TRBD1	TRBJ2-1	CASSQPGQGAREQFF	TGTGCCAGCAGCCAACCGGGACAGGGGGCTCGTGAGCAGTTCTTC
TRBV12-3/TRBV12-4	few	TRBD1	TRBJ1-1	CARLGGQVSVTEAFF	TGTGCCAGGTTGGGGGGACAGGTTTCAGTCACTGAAGCTTTCTTT